These T cell receptor beta chains were read from a single sample in a study of human T cells and chemical hapten exposure. TCRdb passed the RACE reads through MiXCR, listing each CDR3 protein once. The data contain 79,000 or so distinct CDR3 sequences, approximately 10% of them seen just once; the ten biggest clones take up approximately 1.4%. The sequenced sample was whole blood, obtained in connection with sensitization to the hapten diphenylcyclopropenone (DPC). The receptors derive from a woman in her forties or fifties with alopecia areata. Some clones in this sample may be carry-over from other donors' samples. CDR3s include the opening cysteine and the closing phenylalanine or tryptophan. The order of the fields is V gene, D gene, clone size, J gene, CDR3 protein, CDR3 DNA. D genes are given only for firm matches. Clone size is given for some rows only: seen once, a few or many times, or a class if the clone is expanded.

v_call: TRBV7-3; d_call: TRBD1; clone_size: .; j_call: TRBJ2-1; cdr3_aa: CASSLGTAYNEQFF; cdr3_nt: TGTGCCAGCAGCTTAGGGACAGCCTACAATGAGCAGTTCTTC
v_call: TRBV2; d_call: TRBD2; clone_size: few; j_call: TRBJ2-7; cdr3_aa: CASSARTSASYEQYF; cdr3_nt: TGTGCCAGCAGTGCCCGGACTAGCGCCTCCTACGAGCAGTACTTC
v_call: TRBV29-1; d_call: TRBD2; clone_size: .; j_call: TRBJ2-1; cdr3_aa: CSGFGGLANGAFF; cdr3_nt: TGCAGCGGATTCGGGGGACTAGCGAATGGGGCGTTCTTC
v_call: TRBV7-3; d_call: .; clone_size: .; j_call: TRBJ1-1; cdr3_aa: CASRRTALLTEAFF; cdr3_nt: TGTGCCAGCAGGCGGACAGCCCTTCTCACTGAAGCTTTCTTT
v_call: TRBV18; d_call: .; clone_size: few; j_call: TRBJ1-6; cdr3_aa: CASSPSGYNSPLHF; cdr3_nt: TGTGCCAGCTCACCGTCAGGGTATAATTCACCCCTCCACTTT
v_call: TRBV28; d_call: .; clone_size: .; j_call: TRBJ2-3; cdr3_aa: CASSVQEDTQYF; cdr3_nt: TGTGCCAGCAGTGTACAAGAAGATACGCAGTATTTT
v_call: TRBV20-1; d_call: .; clone_size: few; j_call: TRBJ2-5; cdr3_aa: CSARASLQETQYF; cdr3_nt: TGCAGTGCTAGGGCTAGCCTTCAAGAGACCCAGTACTTC
v_call: TRBV5-1; d_call: .; clone_size: many; j_call: TRBJ1-5; cdr3_aa: CASSPRSNQPQHF; cdr3_nt: TGCGCCAGCAGCCCTCGAAGCAATCAGCCCCAGCATTTT
v_call: TRBV29-1; d_call: .; clone_size: few; j_call: TRBJ1-1; cdr3_aa: CSVDDRRGPGAFF; cdr3_nt: TGCAGCGTAGACGACAGGAGGGGCCCCGGAGCTTTCTTT
v_call: TRBV11-2; d_call: .; clone_size: .; j_call: TRBJ1-3; cdr3_aa: CASSLLRGHTIYF; cdr3_nt: TGTGCCAGCAGCTTATTGCGGGGCCACACCATATATTTT
v_call: TRBV21-1; d_call: .; clone_size: .; j_call: TRBJ2-7; cdr3_aa: CASSKGSEVSSYEQYF; cdr3_nt: TGTGCCAGCAGCAAAGGAAGTGAGGTCAGCTCCTACGAGCAGTACTTC
v_call: TRBV24-1; d_call: .; clone_size: few; j_call: TRBJ2-5; cdr3_aa: CATSDNRDSMLVETQYF; cdr3_nt: TGTGCCACCAGTGATAACCGGGACTCTATGCTCGTAGAGACCCAGTACTTC
v_call: TRBV27; d_call: .; clone_size: .; j_call: TRBJ2-7; cdr3_aa: CASTPAGQRISEQYF; cdr3_nt: TGTGCCAGCACCCCCGCGGGACAGCGGATCTCCGAGCAGTACTTC
v_call: TRBV18; d_call: .; clone_size: .; j_call: TRBJ1-1; cdr3_aa: CASSPPRTRAVTEAFF; cdr3_nt: TGTGCCAGCTCACCACCTCGGACCAGGGCGGTCACTGAAGCTTTCTTT
v_call: TRBV6-5; d_call: .; clone_size: many; j_call: TRBJ2-3; cdr3_aa: CASSYEGVGTDTQYF; cdr3_nt: TGTGCCAGCAGTTACGAAGGCGTAGGCACAGATACGCAGTATTTT
v_call: TRBV14; d_call: .; clone_size: many; j_call: TRBJ2-1; cdr3_aa: CASSPSRGISGNEQFF; cdr3_nt: TGTGCCAGCAGCCCAAGTAGAGGGATCAGCGGCAATGAGCAGTTCTTC
v_call: TRBV11-3; d_call: TRBD2; clone_size: few; j_call: TRBJ2-1; cdr3_aa: CASSFGTRVYNEQFF; cdr3_nt: TGTGCCAGCAGCTTCGGGACTAGGGTCTACAATGAGCAGTTCTTC
v_call: TRBV12-3/TRBV12-4; d_call: .; clone_size: .; j_call: TRBJ1-6; cdr3_aa: CASSGSSYNSPLHF; cdr3_nt: TGTGCCAGCAGTGGGAGCTCCTATAATTCACCCCTCCACTTT
v_call: TRBV29-1; d_call: TRBD1; clone_size: .; j_call: TRBJ2-7; cdr3_aa: CSVEDIGGSYEQYF; cdr3_nt: TGCAGCGTTGAAGATATAGGGGGCAGCTACGAGCAGTACTTC
v_call: TRBV6-6; d_call: TRBD1; clone_size: many; j_call: TRBJ1-4; cdr3_aa: CASSYRGRFNEKLFF; cdr3_nt: TGTGCCAGCAGTTATAGGGGGCGCTTCAATGAAAAACTGTTTTTT
v_call: TRBV28; d_call: .; clone_size: .; j_call: TRBJ1-5; cdr3_aa: CASTPHNQPQHF; cdr3_nt: TGTGCCAGCACCCCCCACAATCAGCCCCAGCATTTT
v_call: TRBV7-9; d_call: TRBD2; clone_size: many; j_call: TRBJ2-3; cdr3_aa: CASSQRGPGTDTQYF; cdr3_nt: TGTGCCAGCAGCCAGCGGGGCCCTGGCACAGATACGCAGTATTTT
v_call: TRBV5-4; d_call: .; clone_size: many; j_call: TRBJ2-7; cdr3_aa: CASSLAGSGPAYEQYF; cdr3_nt: TGTGCCAGCAGCTTGGCCGGGTCGGGGCCGGCCTACGAGCAGTACTTC
v_call: TRBV29-1; d_call: .; clone_size: few; j_call: TRBJ2-3; cdr3_aa: CSADRAPTDTQYF; cdr3_nt: TGCAGCGCGGACAGAGCACCCACAGATACGCAGTATTTT
v_call: TRBV12-3/TRBV12-4; d_call: .; clone_size: .; j_call: TRBJ1-2; cdr3_aa: CASLADPNYGYTF; cdr3_nt: TGTGCCAGCCTCGCCGACCCTAACTATGGCTACACCTTC
v_call: TRBV12-3/TRBV12-4; d_call: .; clone_size: .; j_call: TRBJ2-1; cdr3_aa: CASSWETGEQFF; cdr3_nt: TGTGCCAGCAGTTGGGAAACTGGTGAGCAGTTCTTC
v_call: TRBV28; d_call: .; clone_size: .; j_call: TRBJ2-3; cdr3_aa: CASSQPATDTQYF; cdr3_nt: TGTGCCAGCAGTCAGCCGGCTACAGATACGCAGTATTTT
v_call: TRBV6-5; d_call: TRBD2; clone_size: few; j_call: TRBJ2-1; cdr3_aa: CASTRTSGRGEQFF; cdr3_nt: TGTGCCAGCACCCGGACTAGCGGGAGAGGTGAGCAGTTCTTC
v_call: TRBV7-3; d_call: .; clone_size: few; j_call: TRBJ2-2; cdr3_aa: CASSSGRGELFF; cdr3_nt: TGTGCCAGCAGCTCAGGGCGCGGGGAGCTGTTTTTT
v_call: TRBV7-2; d_call: TRBD1; clone_size: few; j_call: TRBJ1-1; cdr3_aa: CASSPLDRGEAFF; cdr3_nt: TGTGCCAGCAGCCCCTTGGACAGGGGTGAAGCTTTCTTT
v_call: TRBV7-3; d_call: .; clone_size: .; j_call: TRBJ2-1; cdr3_aa: CASSLRGQGNNEQFF; cdr3_nt: TGTGCCAGCAGCTTACGAGGCCAGGGGAATAATGAGCAGTTCTTC
v_call: TRBV7-8; d_call: TRBD1; clone_size: .; j_call: TRBJ2-6; cdr3_aa: CASSLGQGVPGANVLTF; cdr3_nt: TGTGCCAGCAGCTTAGGACAGGGGGTCCCTGGGGCCAACGTCCTGACTTTC
v_call: TRBV5-1; d_call: TRBD1; clone_size: many; j_call: TRBJ2-1; cdr3_aa: CASSSGQYINEQFF; cdr3_nt: TGCGCCAGCAGCTCGGGACAGTACATCAATGAGCAGTTCTTC
v_call: TRBV5-1; d_call: .; clone_size: .; j_call: TRBJ2-1; cdr3_aa: CASSFLAAYNEQFF; cdr3_nt: TGCGCCAGCAGCTTTCTAGCAGCCTACAATGAGCAGTTCTTC
v_call: TRBV7-6; d_call: .; clone_size: few; j_call: TRBJ1-1; cdr3_aa: CASSLGDGRDAFF; cdr3_nt: TGTGCCAGCAGCTTAGGGGACGGAAGGGATGCTTTCTTT
v_call: TRBV20-1; d_call: .; clone_size: few; j_call: TRBJ2-7; cdr3_aa: CSARAGGTEGNEQYF; cdr3_nt: TGCAGTGCTAGAGCAGGTGGGACCGAGGGGAACGAGCAGTACTTC
v_call: TRBV9; d_call: .; clone_size: .; j_call: TRBJ2-1; cdr3_aa: CASSVGGADEQFF; cdr3_nt: TGTGCCAGCAGCGTAGGGGGCGCGGATGAGCAGTTCTTC
v_call: TRBV7-7; d_call: TRBD2; clone_size: .; j_call: TRBJ2-1; cdr3_aa: CASSPGTSGRAGEQFF; cdr3_nt: TGTGCTAGCAGCCCCGGGACTAGCGGGAGGGCCGGTGAGCAGTTCTTC
v_call: TRBV10-2; d_call: .; clone_size: .; j_call: TRBJ2-2; cdr3_aa: CASSHTGELFF; cdr3_nt: TGCGCCAGCAGCCACACCGGGGAGCTGTTTTTT
v_call: TRBV30; d_call: TRBD1; clone_size: few; j_call: TRBJ1-1; cdr3_aa: CAWSQGAWTEAFF; cdr3_nt: TGTGCCTGGAGCCAGGGGGCATGGACTGAAGCTTTCTTT
v_call: TRBV20-1; d_call: .; clone_size: .; j_call: TRBJ1-6; cdr3_aa: CSASYSSSSPLHF; cdr3_nt: TGCAGTGCTAGCTACAGTTCCTCCTCACCCCTCCACTTT
v_call: TRBV12-3/TRBV12-4; d_call: .; clone_size: .; j_call: TRBJ2-1; cdr3_aa: CASRGLREENEQFF; cdr3_nt: TGTGCCAGCAGAGGACTCCGGGAAGAAAATGAGCAGTTCTTC
v_call: TRBV5-1; d_call: .; clone_size: .; j_call: TRBJ2-3; cdr3_aa: CASSLPTDAQYF; cdr3_nt: TGCGCCAGCAGCCTTCCCACAGATGCGCAGTATTTT
v_call: TRBV20-1; d_call: .; clone_size: many; j_call: TRBJ1-5; cdr3_aa: CSASEGGRGPGQPQHF; cdr3_nt: TGCAGTGCTAGCGAGGGAGGCAGGGGCCCCGGTCAGCCCCAGCATTTT